Listed below are T cell receptor beta chains from one sample, sequenced in a study of cytomegalovirus exposure and HLA in healthy donors. Measured with immunoSEQ multiplex PCR; TCRdb has only the in-frame clones, and not every one. The sample consists of 150,000 to 200,000 clones, around 62% of them appearing once. Sequenced input: PBMCs. The source is a man between 35 and 55 years old in good health and CMV-seronegative. Each CDR3 is given with its conserved first and last residue.

V,J,CDR3
TRBV7-3,TRBJ2-1,CASSLGLAAYNEQFF
TRBV6-1,TRBJ2-1,CASSDSGYNEQFF
TRBV27,TRBJ2-1,CASSQPGTTNNEQFF
TRBV4-1,TRBJ2-7,CASSQIYRSSYEQYF
TRBV7-2,TRBJ1-2,CASSLFGGKHYRVDYGYTF
TRBV2,TRBJ2-7,CASSRYDEQYF
TRBV7-3,TRBJ2-7,CASSPSGSSYEQYF
TRBV11-3,TRBJ2-2,CASRDRVNTGELFF
TRBV5-1,TRBJ1-2,CASSLAPGSNGYTF
TRBV30,TRBJ2-2,CAWLAGGRGGELFF
TRBV28,TRBJ2-3,CASSLGQTSTDTQYF
TRBV7-8,TRBJ2-1,CASSTPTSGDNEQFF
TRBV7-2,-,CASSLGGTSYEQYF
TRBV20-1,TRBJ2-6,CAVSGANVPTF
TRBV15,TRBJ2-7,CATSRDRGGSYEQYF
TRBV23-1,TRBJ2-1,CASSRDRVIRLCEQFF
TRBV30,TRBJ1-4,CAWLPGTGGDEKLFF
TRBV7-8,TRBJ2-7,CASSLATSAYYEQYF
TRBV7-9,TRBJ2-1,CSSSFVGVDEQFF
TRBV18,TRBJ2-5,CASSETGGTQYF
TRBV9,TRBJ1-6,CASSALQGADSPLHF
TRBV25-1,TRBJ2-7,CASRRQGPDEQYF
TRBV6-5,TRBJ2-1,CASSGSGTSQEQFF
TRBV2,TRBJ2-7,CASSDLSGGPLLSYEQYF
TRBV11-2,TRBJ1-1,CASSFSTGVNTEAFF
TRBV7-9,TRBJ2-3,CASSLEGVDPQYF
TRBV19,TRBJ2-7,CASSIMGGNYEQYF
TRBV28,TRBJ2-3,CASSFDRATDTQYF
TRBV27,TRBJ1-6,CASSLRGSYNSPLHF
TRBV18,TRBJ1-2,CASSLGTDYGYTF
TRBV6-5,TRBJ2-1,CARPGGGAYNEQFF
TRBV7-6,TRBJ2-3,CASSLGLAGPTDTQYF
TRBV7-3,TRBJ1-1,CASSPQTGVEAFF
TRBV30,TRBJ2-5,CAWNIAGGRGETQYF
TRBV10-1,TRBJ1-5,CASSEGQGRFNQPQHF
TRBV6-1,TRBJ2-7,CASSGGGGSSYEQYF
TRBV15,TRBJ1-2,CATSTATGNYGYTF
TRBV7-9,TRBJ1-4,CASSFGGGEKLFF
TRBV19,TRBJ2-7,CASSIGGSTYEQYF
TRBV9,TRBJ2-2,CASSPKLVAGELFF
TRBV27,TRBJ2-7,CASSLLGQNSYEQYF
TRBV19,TRBJ2-3,CASSSGSRTDTQYF
TRBV30,TRBJ2-5,CAWRAGGETQYF
TRBV29-1,TRBJ1-6,CSVRGPGGSSPLHF
TRBV11-2,TRBJ2-7,CASSLGASTYEQYF
TRBV7-6,TRBJ2-7,CASSLARGLEQYF
TRBV5-1,TRBJ1-4,CASSWTGINEKLFF
TRBV2,TRBJ1-5,CASRPGNQPQHF
TRBV7-9,TRBJ2-3,CASSLLTGGLTDTQYF